This T cell receptor (beta chain) was identified during a study of T cells in localized non-small cell lung cancer. Study observations and caveats: Detection in adjacent lung was observed for a median roughly 62 of the top 100 tumor clones. Uninvolved adjacent lung, not tumor, had the highest T cell clonality.

CDR3 length: 13 residues. Germline V gene lookup returns CDR1 MRHNA and CDR2 SNTAGT. The germline V and J ends were trimmed by 5 bases and 4 bases, with 8 bases remaining between them. Sequencing used immunoSEQ multiplex PCR; TCRdb keeps in-frame clones, though not all of them. Of 90,000 to 100,000 clones in the sample, under 95% were seen once. This clone was detected only once. Its antigen is not known. This chain connects TRBV6-4 to TRBJ2-2; no clear D. The TCR comes from a woman aged 40 to 75 with stage II squamous cell lung carcinoma. The sample consisted of PBMCs, taken before any cancer treatment. The CDR3 DNA sequence: TGTGCCAGCAGTTTAGAGATCACCGGGGAGCTGTTTTTT. Translation gives CASSLEITGELFF.